A single sample gave rise to the 11 T cell receptor beta chains below, sequenced in a study of CD8 T cells in Susac syndrome. After extraction with the RNeasy kit, about 0.45 to 1 ug of the RNA was reverse transcribed using random hexamers. In TCRdb, the immunoSEQ multiplex PCR reads were re-called with MiXCR into one record per CDR3 protein. This sample has fewer than 150,000 distinct CDR3 sequences; about 90% occur once, and the top ten carry roughly 0.25%. The sample consisted of CD8+ T cells from PBMCs. Receptors were obtained from a human donor with multiple sclerosis.

V usage is TRBV28 and J usage is TRBJ2-5, with D possibly called TRBD1 or TRBD2 (5 bases each). Germline assignment: CDR1 MDHEN and CDR2 SYDVKM. The ends were cut back, 5 bases at V and 2 bases at J, with 15 bases in the middle. This CDR3 has 15 amino acids. CDR3 DNA sequence: TGTGCCAGCAGTCAAACCTCGGGACCACAAGAGACCCAGTACTTC. Translating it yields CASSQTSGPQETQYF.

The chain couples TRBV29-1 to TRBJ2-1, with no clear D. CDR1 and CDR2 from the germline V gene are SQVTM and ANQGSEA. The CDR3 contains 11 residues. Trimming removed 5 bases from V and 5 bases from J, with 7 bases in between. The CDR3 nucleotides are TGCAGCGTTCAAGCCGACAATGAGCAGTTCTTC. It codes for CSVQADNEQFF.

This chain joins TRBV2 and TRBJ1-4; possibly TRBD1 for D (5 bases). V was cut by 11 bases and J by 6 bases, with 13 bases left in between. CDR1 is SNHLY, CDR2 FYNNEI, per germline. This CDR3 is built from 12 residues. Here the CDR3 DNA reads TGTGCCTGGGACCCGGGGGATGAAAAACTGTTTTTT. Amino acid sequence: CAWDPGDEKLFF.

This clonotype appeared a few times. The chain has TRBV9 and TRBJ1-1, with TRBD1 matching 7 bases. V lost 2 bases to trimming and J lost 3 bases; unmatched junction nucleotides: 1. Germline loops: CDR1 SGDLS, CDR2 YYNGEE. This CDR3 has 13 amino acids. The CDR3 DNA follows: TGTGCCAGCAGCGTCGGGACAGACACTGAAGCTTTCTTT. Translated: CASSVGTDTEAFF.

V and J are TRBV6-1 and TRBJ2-1; perhaps D is TRBD1 or TRBD2 (5 bases each). The CDR3 is 16 amino acids. V was trimmed by 5 bases and J by 1 base, leaving 15 bases between them. Germline CDR1 reads MNHNS; CDR2 reads SASEGT. The CDR3 nucleotides are TGTGCCAGCAGTCCGGACCTGGGGGATTCCTACAATGAGCAGTTCTTC. Protein: CASSPDLGDSYNEQFF.

The J gene is TRBJ2-1, the V gene TRBV19, with D possibly called TRBD1 or TRBD2 (5 bases each). This CDR3 contains 14 residues. V gave up 7 bases and J gave up 6 bases, with 16 bases separating them. CDR1 and CDR2 (germline): LNHDA, SQIVND (reference sequence). CDR3 coding DNA: TGTGCCAGTAAGCAGGGACGTAAGGGCAATGAGCAGTTCTTC. Translating gives CASKQGRKGNEQFF.

The chain joins TRBV6-5 to TRBJ2-7; 13 nucleotides align to TRBD2. The CDR3 extends over 15 amino acids. Germline V lookup: CDR1 MNHEY, CDR2 SVGAGI. V shed 4 bases and J 2 bases; nucleotides not matched to a gene: 2. CDR3 amino acids: CASSWTSGSTYEQYF. The CDR3 region has the DNA TGTGCCAGCAGTTGGACTAGCGGGAGTACCTACGAGCAGTACTTC.

This clonotype has just one count. The rearrangement links TRBV19 to TRBJ1-2; D unresolved. From germline, CDR1 is LNHDA and CDR2 SQIVND (reference sequence). The CDR3 totals 14 residues. The ends were cut back, 1 base at V and 8 bases at J, with 14 bases in the middle. The CDR3 DNA follows: TGTGCCAGTAGTATAGGAGGAGGGTTCTACGGCTACACCTTC. Its protein is CASSIGGGFYGYTF. The complete variable domain, with remaining parts taken from reference TRBV19 and TRBJ1-2, reads DGGITQSPKYLFRKEGQNVTLSCEQNLNHDAMYWYRQDPGQGLRLIYYSQIVNDFQKGDIAEGYSVSREKKESFPLTVTSAQKNPTAFYLCASSIGGGFYGYTFGSGTRLTVV.

This chain joins TRBV6-5 and TRBJ2-7; 9 bases match TRBD1. V was clipped by 8 bases and J by 7 bases; unmatched bases: 9. In germline, CDR1 is MNHEY, CDR2 SVGAGI. CDR3 length equals 13 residues. The CDR3 sequence: CASSWYRGREQYF. As DNA, the CDR3 is TGTGCCAGCTCGTGGTACAGGGGGCGAGAGCAGTACTTC.

The V call is TRBV6-6, the J call TRBJ2-7; 7 bases map to TRBD1. V gave up 0 bases and J gave up 3 bases; unmatched junction bases: 5. The germline gives CDR1 MNHNY, CDR2 SVGAGI (reference sequence). The CDR3 contains 15 residues. The CDR3 protein is CASSYSRTGFYEQYF. The CDR3 DNA reads TGTGCCAGCAGTTACTCAAGGACAGGATTCTACGAGCAGTACTTC.

The chain carries TRBV15 and TRBJ2-1; D remains unclear. The V gene lost 5 bases and the J gene lost 7 bases, with 18 bases spanning the gap. The CDR3 sequence is 15 residues long. CDR1 and CDR2 (germline): LNHNV, YYDKDF (reference sequence). In DNA, the CDR3 is TGTGCCACCAGCCCAGCACGGTCATCGTGGAATGAGCAGTTCTTC. It translates to CATSPARSSWNEQFF. The entire variable domain, with the rest obtained from reference TRBV15 and TRBJ2-1, is as follows: DAMVIQNPRYQVTQFGKPVTLSCSQTLNHNVMYWYQQKSSQAPKLLFHYYDKDFNNEADTPDNFQSRRPNTSFCFLDIRSPGLGDTAMYLCATSPARSSWNEQFFGPGTRLTVL.